This T cell receptor beta chain was documented in a study of metastatic and nonmetastatic thyroid tumors (dated by TCRdb to 2018 to 2020). Notes on the research overall: The researchers compared repertoires between peripheral blood samples and tumor or nodule tissue samples from patients with malignant or benign thyroid disease.

None of the patients had been given any treatment before thyroid surgery. The study retrospectively analysed patient clinical samples collected from the early 2010s to the late 2010s using T-cell receptor beta sequencing. The paper as a whole reports these results and caveats: In both blood and tumor samples, malignant tumors were reported to have significantly higher TCR beta diversity than benign nodules.

About this clone itself: There is no known antigen for this receptor. The germline gene is not matched at one end of the junction; a read error may be the cause.

Libraries were built with PCR. Sequencing was carried out with an Illumina HiSeq 4000. High-throughput sequencing was used to profile the TCR beta-chain CDR3 region of every patient. The paper's data handling went like this. The researchers built a classifier to tell apart papillary thyroid cancer patients with distant metastasis, based on CDR3 differences among clinicopathological groups. Repertoire diversity was assessed with the Shannon index, and tumor-blood repertoire similarity with the Morisita-Horn index. The raw public reads went through TCRdb reprocessing: fastp at Q25, MiXCR clone calling, in-frame beta chains kept. These V and J calls are TCRdb output, not the study's own analysis. Recorded for this sample are some 21,000 clones; roughly 30% of them occurred a single time. Approximately 15% of the sample is in the top ten clones. This clonotype originated in a male donor with papillary thyroid cancer or a benign thyroid nodule (not recorded which). Some clones in this sample may be carry-over from other donors' samples. Sequencing input: tumor tissue.

The DNA sequence is given as TGCGCCAGCAGCTTGGGAAGGGCTGTTGAGCCGTACTTC. It encodes CASSLGRAVEPYF. The chain was built from TRBV5-1 and TRBJ2-7; no D gene call is confident. The germline V gene sets CDR1 to SGHRS and CDR2 to YFSETQ. The CDR3 measures 13 amino acids from cysteine to phenylalanine. CDR3 DNA only is kept here, 39 bases in frame from base 1.